This is a list of T cell receptor beta chains from one sample in a study of blood T cell repertoires in COVID-19. Measured with immunoSEQ multiplex PCR; TCRdb has only the in-frame clones, and not every one. The sample shows about 190,000 clones, 70% to 85% of them seen only once. The specimen sequenced was peripheral blood. These receptors originate from a woman between 50 and 59 years old with acute or convalescent COVID-19. CDR3s leave out the opening cysteine and the closing phenylalanine or tryptophan. Fields, in order: J gene, V gene, CDR3 protein.

TRBJ2-7 | TRBV6-5 | ASSTFGQGKYEQY
TRBJ1-1 | TRBV19 | ASSTAWGQGRTEAF
TRBJ2-1 | TRBV10-1 | ATQRSGGPDEQF
TRBJ1-5 | TRBV19 | ASSAGQRNQPQH
TRBJ2-3 | TRBV11-3 | ASSPSGTRGDTQY
TRBJ2-2 | TRBV7-2 | ASSLAQGTGELF
TRBJ2-7 | TRBV30 | AWKETIGGPPYEQY
TRBJ2-7 | TRBV2 | ASSRQGSYEQY
TRBJ2-7 | TRBV6-5 | ASSIRDRPYEQY
TRBJ1-1 | TRBV20-1 | SASAGTGGTEAF
TRBJ2-7 | TRBV6-2/TRBV6-3 | ASSSVTGGSLYEQY
TRBJ2-3 | TRBV10-1 | ASSESMRGPTDTQY
TRBJ2-7 | TRBV28 | ASSLGSVAGGRHEQY
TRBJ2-1 | TRBV5-1 | ASSVASGGSYNEQF
TRBJ2-2 | TRBV6-6 | ASSWPGQAPGELF
TRBJ1-2 | TRBV28 | ASGHNYGYT
TRBJ2-7 | TRBV20-1 | SVTGLYEQY
TRBJ2-1 | TRBV7-7 | ASSPSGGTYNEQF
TRBJ2-2 | TRBV2 | ASSTGETGELF
TRBJ1-2 | TRBV18 | ASSPIKGQGNYGYT
TRBJ2-4 | TRBV11-2 | ASRRGLGKNIQY
TRBJ2-7 | TRBV10-1 | ASSWRVDHEQY
TRBJ1-5 | TRBV7-2 | ASRSGGYNQPQH
TRBJ1-6 | TRBV7-2 | ASRPGGRMDSPLH
TRBJ2-1 | TRBV10-2 | ASTPLAGSYNEQF
TRBJ1-2 | TRBV5-6 | ASSRLRLSYT
TRBJ2-1 | TRBV5-1 | ASSLYLSGGANEQF
TRBJ1-1 | TRBV7-2 | ASSKGQGRITEAF
TRBJ1-5 | TRBV9 | ASSARENRSHSNQPQH
TRBJ2-1 | TRBV6-1 | ASSERMGSSYNEQF
TRBJ1-2 | TRBV6-4 | ASSAIAGGSGYT
TRBJ2-1 | TRBV21-1 | ASRPQPRLAGGYLLGNEQF
TRBJ1-4 | TRBV12-3/TRBV12-4 | ASRTDRGGKLF
TRBJ1-6 | TRBV28 | ASSFGTRGGSPLH
TRBJ1-1 | TRBV20-1 | SARDTQEAF
TRBJ1-1 | TRBV6-5 | ASSYDRGTEAF
TRBJ1-2 | TRBV5-4 | ASSLDWVGRDGYT
TRBJ2-4 | TRBV3-1/TRBV3-2 | ASSPRVAAIQRDIQY
TRBJ2-7 | TRBV27 | ASSSIAGEQY
TRBJ1-4 | TRBV16 | ASSQDRGNEKLF
TRBJ2-6 | TRBV18 | ASSSRDRPSGANVLT
TRBJ2-2 | TRBV18 | ASSRWGVNTGELF
TRBJ1-2 | TRBV29-1 | SVVGANYGYT
TRBJ2-7 | TRBV7-9 | ASSLGSGGYEQY
TRBJ1-5 | TRBV2 | ASSERTGGGSQPQH
TRBJ1-2 | TRBV11-2 | ASSLEAGTNYGYT
TRBJ2-5 | TRBV9 | ASSPTGYQETQY
TRBJ1-3 | TRBV29-1 | SAGGTAGSGNTIY
TRBJ1-1 | TRBV18 | ASSPYAGDTEAF
TRBJ2-1 | TRBV28 | ASSLMTSEQF
TRBJ1-2 | TRBV5-3 | ASEGLYGYT
TRBJ1-2 | TRBV7-8 | ASSLVGQGYGYT
TRBJ2-3 | TRBV9 | ASSARRADTDTQY
TRBJ1-2 | TRBV5-1 | ATTQGGPYGYT
TRBJ1-3 | TRBV4-2 | ASSQGGGSGNTIY
TRBJ1-3 | TRBV12-5 | ASGSGITGNTIY
TRBJ1-1 | TRBV5-1 | ASSGGTGNMNTEAF
TRBJ2-1 | TRBV19 | ASSTRGSGRPLGEQF
TRBJ2-7 | TRBV7-2 | ASSLTGTYEQY